This T cell receptor (beta chain) was captured in a study of blood T cell repertoires in COVID-19. Study context: Material from acute and convalescent COVID-19 was sourced from the United States, Italy and Spain. PBMCs, B-cell-depleted T cells, or T cells were the source of the cDNA or gDNA that made up the material.

The CDR3 runs 19 residues. Germline CDR1 and CDR2: GTSNPN and SVGIG (reference sequence). Trimming shortened V by 0 bases and J by 1 base, and 22 bases separated the two germline ends. How the authors handled the data: Counts of nucleated cells, estimated from reference gene primer amplification, were obtained. The assay was immunoSEQ multiplex PCR, and TCRdb's table has in-frame clones only and misses some. V, J and clone size were drawn from that table, and D and trimming were deduced from the DNA. In the table there are under 200,000 clones, 84% of which are singletons. The source is a human donor with acute or convalescent COVID-19. The donor label of this sample is uncertain. J is TRBJ1-5 and V is TRBV30, with a weak D call TRBD1 (5 bases). Sequencing input: peripheral blood. CDR3 coding DNA: TGTGCCTGGAGTGTAGTGGCAGGGCTAATGGGAAGGAGCAATCAGCCCCAGCATTTT. As protein: CAWSVVAGLMGRSNQPQHF.